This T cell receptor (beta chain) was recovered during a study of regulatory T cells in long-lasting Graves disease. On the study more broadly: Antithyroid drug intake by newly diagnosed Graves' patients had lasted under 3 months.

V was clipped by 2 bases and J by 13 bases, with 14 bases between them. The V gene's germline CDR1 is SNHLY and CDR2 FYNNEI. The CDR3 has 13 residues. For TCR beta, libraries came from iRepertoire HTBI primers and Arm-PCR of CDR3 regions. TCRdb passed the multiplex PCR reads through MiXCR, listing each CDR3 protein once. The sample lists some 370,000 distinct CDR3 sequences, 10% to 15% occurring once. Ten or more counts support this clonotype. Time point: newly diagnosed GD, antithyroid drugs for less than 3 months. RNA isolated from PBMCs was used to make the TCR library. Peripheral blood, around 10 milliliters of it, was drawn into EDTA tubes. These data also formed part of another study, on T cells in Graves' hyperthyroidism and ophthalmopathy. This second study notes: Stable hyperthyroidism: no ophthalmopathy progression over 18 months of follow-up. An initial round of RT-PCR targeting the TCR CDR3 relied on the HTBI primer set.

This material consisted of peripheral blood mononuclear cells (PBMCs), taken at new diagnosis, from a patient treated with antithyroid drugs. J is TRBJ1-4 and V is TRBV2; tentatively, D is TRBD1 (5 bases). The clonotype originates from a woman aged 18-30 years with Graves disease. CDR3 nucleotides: TGTGCCAGCAGTGAATGGGAGGGGACCGGACTGTTTTTT. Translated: CASSEWEGTGLFF.